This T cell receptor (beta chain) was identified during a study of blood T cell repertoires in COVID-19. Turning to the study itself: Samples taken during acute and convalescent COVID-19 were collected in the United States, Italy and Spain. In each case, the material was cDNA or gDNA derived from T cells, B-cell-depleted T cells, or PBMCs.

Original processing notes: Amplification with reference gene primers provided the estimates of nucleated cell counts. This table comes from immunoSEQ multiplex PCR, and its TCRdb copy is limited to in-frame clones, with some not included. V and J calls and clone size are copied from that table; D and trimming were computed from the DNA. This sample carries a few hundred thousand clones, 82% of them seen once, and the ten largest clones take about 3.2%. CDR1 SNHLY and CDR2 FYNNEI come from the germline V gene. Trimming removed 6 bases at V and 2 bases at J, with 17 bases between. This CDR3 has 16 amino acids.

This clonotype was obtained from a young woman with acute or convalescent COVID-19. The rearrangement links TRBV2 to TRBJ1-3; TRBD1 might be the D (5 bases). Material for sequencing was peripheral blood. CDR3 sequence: CASSRPQGSAGNTIYF. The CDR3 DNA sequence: TGTGCCAGCAGCCGCCCCCAGGGTTCAGCTGGAAACACCATATATTTT.